This TCR beta chain emerged from a study of cytomegalovirus exposure and HLA in healthy donors. Notes on the study in general: Among the most significant clusters, several appeared linked to common viral pathogens in a later analysis. An analysis was carried out at a later point. It showed that HLA-associated TCR beta chains were more clonally expanded than equally common non-associated chains. Highly shared variants forming one cluster were likely a sequencing artifact.

This clone was picked up a small number of times. Its antigen is still unknown. With 60 Vbeta and 13 Jbeta primers, the PCR was carried out. Sequencing was performed with immunoSEQ multiplex PCR; in TCRdb, only in-frame clones are kept and a portion is missing. The sample shows 120,000 or so clones, about four fifths of them seen only once. This CDR3 region has 15 residues. From germline, CDR1 is SGHRS and CDR2 YFSETQ. The V segment lost 0 bases and the J segment 4 bases; nucleotides outside the gene matches: 4. The receptor was isolated from a man younger than 35 in good health and CMV-seronegative. V usage is TRBV5-1 and J usage is TRBJ2-1; 7 positions match TRBD2. The sample taken for sequencing was PBMCs. CDR3 sequence reads: CASSLVLASYNEQFF. The CDR3 nucleotides are TGCGCCAGCAGCTTGGTACTAGCGAGTTACAATGAGCAGTTCTTC.